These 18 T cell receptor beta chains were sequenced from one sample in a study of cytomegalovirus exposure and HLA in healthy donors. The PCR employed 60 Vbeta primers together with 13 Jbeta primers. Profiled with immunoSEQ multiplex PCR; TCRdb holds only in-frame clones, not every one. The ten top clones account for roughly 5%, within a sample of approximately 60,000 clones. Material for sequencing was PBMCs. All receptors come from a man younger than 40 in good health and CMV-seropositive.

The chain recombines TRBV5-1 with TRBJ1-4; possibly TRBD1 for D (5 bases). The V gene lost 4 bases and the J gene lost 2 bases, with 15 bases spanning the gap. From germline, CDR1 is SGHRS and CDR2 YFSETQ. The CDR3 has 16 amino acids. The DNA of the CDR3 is TGCGCCAGCAGCCTCCGGGGGACGTACACTAATGAAAAACTGTTTTTT. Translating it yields CASSLRGTYTNEKLFF.

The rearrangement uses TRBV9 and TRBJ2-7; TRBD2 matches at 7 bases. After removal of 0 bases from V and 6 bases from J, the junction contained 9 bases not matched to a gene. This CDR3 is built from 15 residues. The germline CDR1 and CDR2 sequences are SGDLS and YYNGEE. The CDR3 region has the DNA TGTGCCAGCAGCGTAGTGGGGGGAGGGCCTTCCGAGCAGTACTTC. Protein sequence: CASSVVGGGPSEQYF.

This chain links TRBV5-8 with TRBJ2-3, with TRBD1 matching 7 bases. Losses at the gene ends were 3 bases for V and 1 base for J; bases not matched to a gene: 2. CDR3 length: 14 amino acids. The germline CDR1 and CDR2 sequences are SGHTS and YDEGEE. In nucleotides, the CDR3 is TGTGCCAGCAGCTCAGGACAGGGCACAGATACGCAGTATTTT. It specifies CASSSGQGTDTQYF.

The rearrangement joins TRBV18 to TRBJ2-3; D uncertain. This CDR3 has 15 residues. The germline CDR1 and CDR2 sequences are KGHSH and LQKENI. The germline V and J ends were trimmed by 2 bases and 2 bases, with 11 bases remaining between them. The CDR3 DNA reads TGTGCCAGCTCACCAAGTCTAGACCACACAGATACGCAGTATTTT. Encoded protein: CASSPSLDHTDTQYF.

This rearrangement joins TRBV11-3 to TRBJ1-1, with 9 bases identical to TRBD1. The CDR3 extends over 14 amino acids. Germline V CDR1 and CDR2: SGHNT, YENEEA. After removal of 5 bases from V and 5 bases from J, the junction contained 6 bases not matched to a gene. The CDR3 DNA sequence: TGTGCCAGCAGCGTACTACAGGGGGCAACTGAAGCTTTCTTT. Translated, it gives CASSVLQGATEAFF.

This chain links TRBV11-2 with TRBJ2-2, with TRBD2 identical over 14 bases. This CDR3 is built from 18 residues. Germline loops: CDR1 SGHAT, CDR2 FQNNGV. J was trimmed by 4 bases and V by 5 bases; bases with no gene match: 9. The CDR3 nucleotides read TGTGCCAGCAGCCCAAGGACTAGCGGGGGGCGGGGCACCGGGGAGCTGTTTTTT. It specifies CASSPRTSGGRGTGELFF.

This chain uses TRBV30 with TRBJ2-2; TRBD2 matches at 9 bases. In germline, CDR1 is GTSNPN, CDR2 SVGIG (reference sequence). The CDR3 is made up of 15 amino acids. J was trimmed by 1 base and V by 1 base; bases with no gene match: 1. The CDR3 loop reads CAWSGSGGNTGELFF. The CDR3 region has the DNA TGTGCCTGGAGTGGTAGCGGGGGGAACACCGGGGAGCTGTTTTTT.

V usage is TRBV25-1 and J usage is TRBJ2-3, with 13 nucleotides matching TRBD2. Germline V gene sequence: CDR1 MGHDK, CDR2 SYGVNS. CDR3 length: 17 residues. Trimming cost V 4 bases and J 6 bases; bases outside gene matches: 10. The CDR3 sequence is CASSGLSGTSGADTQYF. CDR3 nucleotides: TGTGCCAGCAGTGGCCTCTCCGGGACTAGCGGGGCTGATACGCAGTATTTT.

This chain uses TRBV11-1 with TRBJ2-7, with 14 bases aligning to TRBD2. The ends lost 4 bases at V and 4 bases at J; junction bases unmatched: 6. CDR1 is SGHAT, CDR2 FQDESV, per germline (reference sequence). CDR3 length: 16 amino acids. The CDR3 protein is CASSSPGTSGRYEQYF. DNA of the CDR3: TGTGCCAGCAGCTCCCCCGGGACTAGCGGGAGATACGAGCAGTACTTC.

The CDR3 here is CASSIGDRYNQPQHF. Written as DNA, the CDR3 is TGTGCCAGTAGTATCGGGGACAGATACAATCAGCCCCAGCATTTT. J is TRBJ1-5 and V is TRBV19; 7 bases agree with TRBD1. The CDR3 extends over 15 amino acids. Germline CDR1 and CDR2: LNHDA and SQIVND (reference sequence). The J segment lost 3 bases and the V segment lost 3 bases, leaving 5 bases of the junction unmatched.

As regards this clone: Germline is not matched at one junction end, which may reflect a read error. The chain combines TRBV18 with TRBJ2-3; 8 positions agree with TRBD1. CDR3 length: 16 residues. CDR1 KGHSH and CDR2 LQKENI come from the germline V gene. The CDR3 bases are TGTGCCAGCGCACCACCGGACAGGGCGGTAATCAATACGCAGTATTTT. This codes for CASAPPDRAVINTQYF.

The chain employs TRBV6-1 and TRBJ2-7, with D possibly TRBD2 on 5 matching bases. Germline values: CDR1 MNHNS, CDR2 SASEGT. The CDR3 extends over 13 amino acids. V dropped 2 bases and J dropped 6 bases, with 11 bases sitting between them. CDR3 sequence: CASSEIEGGEQYF. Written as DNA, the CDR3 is TGTGCCAGCAGTGAAATAGAGGGTGGCGAGCAGTACTTC.

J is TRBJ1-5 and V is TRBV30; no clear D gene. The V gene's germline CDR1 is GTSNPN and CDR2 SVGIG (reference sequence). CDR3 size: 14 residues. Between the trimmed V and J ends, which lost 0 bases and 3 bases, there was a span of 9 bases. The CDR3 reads CAWSVNQVNQPQHF. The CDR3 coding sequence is TGTGCCTGGAGTGTAAATCAGGTCAATCAGCCCCAGCATTTT.

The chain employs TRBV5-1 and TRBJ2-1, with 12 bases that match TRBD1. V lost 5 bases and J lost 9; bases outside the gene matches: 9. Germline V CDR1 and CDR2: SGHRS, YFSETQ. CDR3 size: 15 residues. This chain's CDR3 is CASRPGTGGAGEQFF. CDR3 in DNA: TGCGCCAGCAGGCCCGGGACAGGGGGCGCGGGTGAGCAGTTCTTC.

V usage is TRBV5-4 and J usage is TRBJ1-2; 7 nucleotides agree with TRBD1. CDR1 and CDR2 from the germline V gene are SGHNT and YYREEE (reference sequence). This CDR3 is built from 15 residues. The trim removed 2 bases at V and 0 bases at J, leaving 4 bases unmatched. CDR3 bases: TGTGCCAGCAGCTTCGGGACAGCCCCTAACTATGGCTACACCTTC. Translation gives CASSFGTAPNYGYTF.

CDR3 protein: CASSQRGTQYF. CDR3 nucleotides: TGCGCCAGCAGCCAAAGAGGGACCCAGTACTTC. The V call is TRBV4-1, the J call TRBJ2-5; D gene ambiguous. The V gene lost 2 bases and the J gene lost 7 bases, with 5 bases spanning the gap. Germline V gene sequence: CDR1 MGHRA, CDR2 YSYEKL. The CDR3 runs to 11 residues.

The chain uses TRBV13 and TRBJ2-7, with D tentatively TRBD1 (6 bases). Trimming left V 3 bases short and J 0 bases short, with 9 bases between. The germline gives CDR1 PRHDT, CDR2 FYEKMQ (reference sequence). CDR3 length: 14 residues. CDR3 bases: TGTGCCAGCAGCTTCGACAGGAGCTCCTACGAGCAGTACTTC. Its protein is CASSFDRSSYEQYF.

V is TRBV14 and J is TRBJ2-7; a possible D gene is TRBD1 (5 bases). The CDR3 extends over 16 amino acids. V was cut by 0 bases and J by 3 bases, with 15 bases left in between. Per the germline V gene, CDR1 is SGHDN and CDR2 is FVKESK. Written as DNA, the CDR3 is TGTGCCAGCAGCCAAGATCGGAGCAGGACACTCTACGAGCAGTACTTC. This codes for CASSQDRSRTLYEQYF.